The present T cell receptor beta chain was sequenced within a study of blood T cells in healthy people across ages. General study points: Long-lived and aged donors differed, with more naive CD4+ cells and higher diversity in the long-lived.

The table lists this clonotype with a few counts. Its specificity is unknown. V shed 5 bases, J shed 3 bases, and the junction held 6 bases outside the gene matches. The germline V gene has CDR1 LGHNA and CDR2 YSLEER. There are 15 residues in the CDR3. Through a sample-barcoded 5' primer and a J-beta primer mix, a second PCR was run for about 6 to 12 cycles. TCRdb re-derived calls from the 5' RACE reads in MiXCR, one entry per CDR3 protein. The sample lists 1.8 million or so distinct CDR3 sequences, approximately 40% occurring once. The J gene is TRBJ2-5, the V gene TRBV4-3; TRBD2 matches at 10 bases. The material sequenced was blood. This receptor was identified in a human donor in good health. The CDR3 loop reads CASSFAGTSEETQYF. CDR3 coding DNA: TGCGCCAGCAGCTTCGCCGGGACTAGCGAAGAGACCCAGTACTTC.